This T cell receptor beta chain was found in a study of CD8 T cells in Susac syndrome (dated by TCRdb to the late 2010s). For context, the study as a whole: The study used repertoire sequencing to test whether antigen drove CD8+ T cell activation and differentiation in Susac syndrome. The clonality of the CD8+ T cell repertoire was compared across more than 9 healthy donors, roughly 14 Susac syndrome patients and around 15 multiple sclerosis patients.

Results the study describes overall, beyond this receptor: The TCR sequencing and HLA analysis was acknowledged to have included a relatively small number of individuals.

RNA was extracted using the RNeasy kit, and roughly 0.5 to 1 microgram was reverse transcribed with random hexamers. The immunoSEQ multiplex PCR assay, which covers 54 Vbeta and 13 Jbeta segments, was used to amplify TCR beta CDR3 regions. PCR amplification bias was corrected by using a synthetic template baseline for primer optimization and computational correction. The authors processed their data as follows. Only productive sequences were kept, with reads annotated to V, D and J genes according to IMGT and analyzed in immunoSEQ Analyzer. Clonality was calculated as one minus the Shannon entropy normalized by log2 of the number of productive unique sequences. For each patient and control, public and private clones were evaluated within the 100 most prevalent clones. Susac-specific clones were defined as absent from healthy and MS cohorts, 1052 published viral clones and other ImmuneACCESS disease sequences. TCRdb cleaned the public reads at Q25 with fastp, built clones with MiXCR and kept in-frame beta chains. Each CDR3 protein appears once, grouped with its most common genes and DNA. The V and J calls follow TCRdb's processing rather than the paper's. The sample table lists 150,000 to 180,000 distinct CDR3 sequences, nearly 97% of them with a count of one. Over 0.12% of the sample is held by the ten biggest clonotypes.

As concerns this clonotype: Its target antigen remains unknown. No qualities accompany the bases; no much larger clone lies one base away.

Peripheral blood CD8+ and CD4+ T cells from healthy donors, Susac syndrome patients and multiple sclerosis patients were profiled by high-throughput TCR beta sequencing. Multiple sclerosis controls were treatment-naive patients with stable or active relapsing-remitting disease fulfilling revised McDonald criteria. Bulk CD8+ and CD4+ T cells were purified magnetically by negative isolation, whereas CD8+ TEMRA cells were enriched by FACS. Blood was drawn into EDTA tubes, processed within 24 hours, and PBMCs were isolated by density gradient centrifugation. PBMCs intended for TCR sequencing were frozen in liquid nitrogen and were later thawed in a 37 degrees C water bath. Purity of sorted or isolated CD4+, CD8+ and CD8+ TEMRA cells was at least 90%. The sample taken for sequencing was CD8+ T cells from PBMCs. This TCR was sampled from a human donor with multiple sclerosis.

CDR3 region: CASSFILTVDEQFF. The nucleotides read TGTGCCAGCAGCTTTATACTCACAGTCGATGAGCAGTTCTTC. This chain joins TRBV5-6 to TRBJ2-1; no D gene is confidently identified. The CDR3 spans 14 residues, from the cysteine through the phenylalanine. Only the CDR3 DNA is retained, 42 bases long and in frame from the first base. CDR1 SGHDT and CDR2 YYEEEE are derived from the germline V gene. Relative to germline, V is 2 bases shorter and J is 8 bases shorter, with 14 bases between their ends.